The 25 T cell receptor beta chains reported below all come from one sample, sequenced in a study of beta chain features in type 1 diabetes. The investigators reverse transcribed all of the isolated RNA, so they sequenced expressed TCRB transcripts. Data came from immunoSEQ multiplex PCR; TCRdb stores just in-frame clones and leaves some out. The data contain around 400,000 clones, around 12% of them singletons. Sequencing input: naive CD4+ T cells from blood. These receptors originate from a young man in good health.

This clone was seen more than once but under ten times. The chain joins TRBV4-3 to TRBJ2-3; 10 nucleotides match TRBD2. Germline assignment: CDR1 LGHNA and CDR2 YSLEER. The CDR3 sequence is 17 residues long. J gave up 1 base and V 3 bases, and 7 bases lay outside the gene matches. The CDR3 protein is CASSHQAGGSRTDTQYF. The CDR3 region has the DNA TGCGCCAGCAGCCACCAAGCGGGAGGGTCTCGCACAGATACGCAGTATTTT.

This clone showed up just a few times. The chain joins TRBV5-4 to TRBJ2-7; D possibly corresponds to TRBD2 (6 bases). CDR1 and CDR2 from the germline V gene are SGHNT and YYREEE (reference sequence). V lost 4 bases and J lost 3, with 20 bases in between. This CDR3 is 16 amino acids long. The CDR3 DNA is TGTGCCAGCAGCGAGGCGGGGACCATAATCTTCTACGAGCAGTACTTC. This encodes CASSEAGTIIFYEQYF.

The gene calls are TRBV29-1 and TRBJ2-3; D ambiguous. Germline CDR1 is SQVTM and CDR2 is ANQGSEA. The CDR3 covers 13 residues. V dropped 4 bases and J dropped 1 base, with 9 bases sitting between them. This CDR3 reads CSVGYFGTDTQYF. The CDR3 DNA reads TGCAGCGTTGGTTATTTCGGCACAGATACGCAGTATTTT.

CDR3 bases: TGTGCCAGCAGTTACGGTGTATCGGGGTACCAAGAGACCCAGTACTTC. Translation gives CASSYGVSGYQETQYF. The J gene is TRBJ2-5, the V gene TRBV6-6, with D perhaps matching TRBD2 (5 bases). The CDR3 runs 16 residues. V lost 2 bases to trimming and J lost 0 bases, with 13 bases between them. The germline gives CDR1 MNHNY, CDR2 SVGAGI (reference sequence).

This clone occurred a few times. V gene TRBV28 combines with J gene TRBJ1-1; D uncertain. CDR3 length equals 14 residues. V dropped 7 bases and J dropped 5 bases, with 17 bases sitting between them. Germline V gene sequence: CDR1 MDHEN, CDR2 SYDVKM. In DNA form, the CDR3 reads TGTGCCAGCATGTCAGCCGCGGGCGGGACTGAAGCTTTCTTT. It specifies CASMSAAGGTEAFF. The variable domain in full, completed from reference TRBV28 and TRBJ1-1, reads DVKVTQSSRYLVKRTGEKVFLECVQDMDHENMFWYRQDPGLGLRLIYFSYDVKMKEKGDIPEGYSVSREKKERFSLILESASTNQTSMYLCASMSAAGGTEAFFGQGTRLTVV.

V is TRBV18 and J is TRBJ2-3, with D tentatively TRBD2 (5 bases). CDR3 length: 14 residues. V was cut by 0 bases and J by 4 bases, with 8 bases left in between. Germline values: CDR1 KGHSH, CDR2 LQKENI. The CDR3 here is CASSPPTRADTQYF. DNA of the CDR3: TGTGCCAGCTCACCACCGACGCGGGCAGATACGCAGTATTTT.

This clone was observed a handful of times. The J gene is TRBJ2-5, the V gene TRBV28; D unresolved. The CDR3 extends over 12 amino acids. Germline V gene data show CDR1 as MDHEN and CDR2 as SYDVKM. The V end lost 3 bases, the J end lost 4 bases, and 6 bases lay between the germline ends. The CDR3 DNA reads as TGTGCCAGCAGTTTTCGCAGAGAGACCCAGTACTTC. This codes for CASSFRRETQYF.

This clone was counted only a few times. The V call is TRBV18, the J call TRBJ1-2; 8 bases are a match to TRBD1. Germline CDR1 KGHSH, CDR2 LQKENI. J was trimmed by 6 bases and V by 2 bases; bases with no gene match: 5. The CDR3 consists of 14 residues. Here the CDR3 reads CASSPGTGLNGYTF. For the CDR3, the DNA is TGTGCCAGCTCACCAGGGACAGGTTTAAATGGCTACACCTTC.

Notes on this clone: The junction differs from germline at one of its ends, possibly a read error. CDR3 protein: CAISYRERQFF. CDR3 nucleotides: TGTGCCATCAGTTACAGGGAGAGACAGTTCTTC. The chain recombines TRBV6-5 with TRBJ2-1; maybe TRBD1 (6 bases). CDR3 size: 11 residues. Germline values: CDR1 MNHEY, CDR2 SVGAGI.

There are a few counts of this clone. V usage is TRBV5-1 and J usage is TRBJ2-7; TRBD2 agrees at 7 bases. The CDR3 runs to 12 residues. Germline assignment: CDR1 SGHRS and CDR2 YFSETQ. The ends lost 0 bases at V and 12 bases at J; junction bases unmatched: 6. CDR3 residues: CASSLAGGSRYF. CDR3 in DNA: TGCGCCAGCAGCTTGGCCGGCGGGAGTCGGTACTTC.

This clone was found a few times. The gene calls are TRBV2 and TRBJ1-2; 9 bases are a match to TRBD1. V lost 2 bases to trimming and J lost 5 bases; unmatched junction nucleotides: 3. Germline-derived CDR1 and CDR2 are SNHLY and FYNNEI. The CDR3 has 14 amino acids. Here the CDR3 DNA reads TGTGCCAGCAGTGAAACAGGGGGCTGGTATGGCTACACCTTC. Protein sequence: CASSETGGWYGYTF.

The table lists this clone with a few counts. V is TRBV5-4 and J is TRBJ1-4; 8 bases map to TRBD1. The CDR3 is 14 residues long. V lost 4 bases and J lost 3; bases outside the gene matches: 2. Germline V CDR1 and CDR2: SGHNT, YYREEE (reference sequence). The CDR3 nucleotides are TGTGCCAGCAGCACACAGGGGGCTAATGAAAAACTGTTTTTT. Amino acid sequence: CASSTQGANEKLFF.

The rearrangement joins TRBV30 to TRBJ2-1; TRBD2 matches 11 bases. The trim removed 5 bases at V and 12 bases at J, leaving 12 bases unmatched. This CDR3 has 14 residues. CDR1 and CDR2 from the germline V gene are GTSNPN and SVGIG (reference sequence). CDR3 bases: TGTGCCTGGTGCCCCGGGACTAGCGGCCCAGGGCAGTTCTTC. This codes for CAWCPGTSGPGQFF.

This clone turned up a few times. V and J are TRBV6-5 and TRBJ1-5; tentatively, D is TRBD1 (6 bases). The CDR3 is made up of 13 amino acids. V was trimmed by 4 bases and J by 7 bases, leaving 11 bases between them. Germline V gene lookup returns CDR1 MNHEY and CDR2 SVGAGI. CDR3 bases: TGTGCCAGCAGTTTCACAGGGCGACAGCCCCAGCATTTT. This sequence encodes CASSFTGRQPQHF.

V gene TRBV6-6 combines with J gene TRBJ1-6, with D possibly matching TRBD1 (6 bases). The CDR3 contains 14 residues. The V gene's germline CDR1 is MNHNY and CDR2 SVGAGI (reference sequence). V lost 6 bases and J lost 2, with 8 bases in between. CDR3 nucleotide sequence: TGTGCCAGCAGAGGGGGTCCCTATAATTCACCCCTCCACTTT. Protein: CASRGGPYNSPLHF.

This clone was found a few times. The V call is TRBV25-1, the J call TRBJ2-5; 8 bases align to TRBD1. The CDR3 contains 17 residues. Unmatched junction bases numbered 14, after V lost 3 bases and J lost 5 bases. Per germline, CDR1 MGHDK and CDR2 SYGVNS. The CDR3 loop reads CASSDPPPGGYSETQYF. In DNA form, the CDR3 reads TGTGCCAGCAGTGATCCCCCCCCAGGGGGCTATAGCGAGACCCAGTACTTC.

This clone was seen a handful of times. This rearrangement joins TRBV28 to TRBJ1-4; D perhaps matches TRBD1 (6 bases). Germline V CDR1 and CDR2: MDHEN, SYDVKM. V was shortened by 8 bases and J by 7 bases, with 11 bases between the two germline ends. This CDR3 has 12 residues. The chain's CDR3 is CASRRTAEKLFF. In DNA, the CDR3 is TGTGCCAGCCGACGGACAGCTGAAAAACTGTTTTTT.

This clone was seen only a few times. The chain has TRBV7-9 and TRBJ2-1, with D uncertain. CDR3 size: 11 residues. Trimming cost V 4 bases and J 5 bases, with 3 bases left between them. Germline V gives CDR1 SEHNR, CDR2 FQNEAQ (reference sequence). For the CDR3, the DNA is TGTGCCAGCAGCTCAAACAATGAGCAGTTCTTC. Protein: CASSSNNEQFF. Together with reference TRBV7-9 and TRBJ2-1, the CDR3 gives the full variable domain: DTGVSQNPRHKITKRGQNVTFRCDPISEHNRLYWYRQTLGQGPEFLTYFQNEAQLEKSRLLSDRFSAERPKGSFSTLEIQRTEQGDSAMYLCASSSNNEQFFGPGTRLTVL.

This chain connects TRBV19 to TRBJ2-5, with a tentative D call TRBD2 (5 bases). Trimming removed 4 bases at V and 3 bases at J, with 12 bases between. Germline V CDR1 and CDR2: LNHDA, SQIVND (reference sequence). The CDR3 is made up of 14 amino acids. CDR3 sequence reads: CASSNPPEEETQYF. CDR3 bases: TGTGCCAGTAGTAACCCTCCGGAGGAAGAGACCCAGTACTTC.

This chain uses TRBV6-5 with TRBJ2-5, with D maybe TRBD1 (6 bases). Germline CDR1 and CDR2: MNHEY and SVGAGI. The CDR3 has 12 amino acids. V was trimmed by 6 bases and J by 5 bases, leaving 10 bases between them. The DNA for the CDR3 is TGTGCCAGCAGAAGTCAGGGGGAGACCCAGTACTTC. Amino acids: CASRSQGETQYF.

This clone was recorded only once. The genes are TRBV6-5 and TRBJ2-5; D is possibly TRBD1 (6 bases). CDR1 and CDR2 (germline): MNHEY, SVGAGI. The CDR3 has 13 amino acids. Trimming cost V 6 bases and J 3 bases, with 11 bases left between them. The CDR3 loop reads CASRKNREETQYF. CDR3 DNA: TGTGCCAGCAGGAAAAACAGGGAAGAGACCCAGTACTTC.

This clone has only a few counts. This CDR3 is CASSPYTESTDTQYF. CDR3 DNA: TGTGCCAGCTCACCATATACAGAAAGCACAGATACGCAGTATTTT. The chain couples TRBV18 to TRBJ2-3; D gene ambiguous. Per the germline V gene, CDR1 is KGHSH and CDR2 is LQKENI. V lost 2 bases, J lost 0 bases, and 9 bases lay in between. CDR3 length: 15 amino acids.

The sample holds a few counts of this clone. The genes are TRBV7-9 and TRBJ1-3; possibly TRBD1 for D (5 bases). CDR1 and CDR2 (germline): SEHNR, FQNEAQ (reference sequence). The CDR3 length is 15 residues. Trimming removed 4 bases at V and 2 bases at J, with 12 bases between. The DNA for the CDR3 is TGTGCCAGCAGCTCCCAGGGAGGGGCTGGAAACACCATATATTTT. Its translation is CASSSQGGAGNTIYF.

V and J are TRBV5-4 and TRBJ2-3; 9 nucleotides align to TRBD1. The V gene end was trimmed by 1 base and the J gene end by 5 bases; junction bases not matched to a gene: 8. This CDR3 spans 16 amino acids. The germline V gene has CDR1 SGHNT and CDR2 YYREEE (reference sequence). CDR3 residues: CASSLYGTGSGDTQYF. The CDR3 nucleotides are TGTGCCAGCAGCTTGTATGGGACAGGGTCGGGAGATACGCAGTATTTT.

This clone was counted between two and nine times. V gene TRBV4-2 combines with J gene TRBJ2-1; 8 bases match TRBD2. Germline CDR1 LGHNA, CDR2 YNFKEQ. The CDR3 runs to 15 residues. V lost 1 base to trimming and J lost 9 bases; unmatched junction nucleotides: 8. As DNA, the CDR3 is TGTGCCAGCAGCCAAGCGGGGGGCCGGGGGGGTGAGCAGTTCTTC. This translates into CASSQAGGRGGEQFF.